Presented here are 21 T cell receptor beta chains from one specimen sequenced in a study of cytomegalovirus exposure and HLA in healthy donors. The method was immunoSEQ multiplex PCR; TCRdb's version includes in-frame clones alone and lacks a portion of them. The data hold about 200,000 clones, with around 83% observed a single time. The source material was PBMCs. The receptors here all came from a woman aged 25 to 45 in good health and CMV-seropositive.

The rearrangement uses TRBV7-2 and TRBJ2-7; 8 bases match TRBD2. The V segment lost 5 bases and the J segment 1 base; nucleotides outside the gene matches: 4. CDR1 and CDR2 from the germline V gene are SGHTA and FQGNSA. This CDR3 region has 14 residues. The CDR3 spells CASSELAASYEQYF. The CDR3 coding sequence is TGTGCCAGCAGCGAACTAGCGGCATCCTACGAGCAGTACTTC.

The chain carries TRBV2 and TRBJ1-2; D may be TRBD1 (5 bases). The CDR3 is 15 residues long. Looked up from germline, CDR1 is SNHLY and CDR2 is FYNNEI. Trimming took off 4 bases at V and 0 bases at J, with 12 bases between the two ends. The CDR3 protein is CASSVLGQANYGYTF. CDR3 nucleotides: TGTGCCAGCAGTGTCCTTGGACAAGCTAACTATGGCTACACCTTC. Looking up the rest from reference TRBV2 and TRBJ1-2 gives the full variable domain: EPEVTQTPSHQVTQMGQEVILRCVPISNHLYFYWYRQILGQKVEFLVSFYNNEISEKSEIFDDQFSVERPDGSNFTLKIRSTKLEDSAMYFCASSVLGQANYGYTFGSGTRLTVV.

The chain employs TRBV2 and TRBJ2-1; 9 bases are a match to TRBD2. Per germline, CDR1 SNHLY and CDR2 FYNNEI. The junction had 8 bases not matched to a gene; V was cut back by 0 bases and J by 2 bases. The CDR3 contains 18 residues. The CDR3 is CASSEANRLAAAYNEQFF. DNA of the CDR3: TGTGCCAGCAGTGAAGCGAATAGACTAGCGGCCGCCTACAATGAGCAGTTCTTC. Filled out from reference TRBV2 and TRBJ2-1, the complete variable domain reads EPEVTQTPSHQVTQMGQEVILRCVPISNHLYFYWYRQILGQKVEFLVSFYNNEISEKSEIFDDQFSVERPDGSNFTLKIRSTKLEDSAMYFCASSEANRLAAAYNEQFFGPGTRLTVL.

V usage is TRBV9 and J usage is TRBJ1-1, with 7 bases identical to TRBD1. This CDR3 comprises 16 residues. V gave up 0 bases and J gave up 2 bases; unmatched junction bases: 7. Germline loops: CDR1 SGDLS, CDR2 YYNGEE. Written as DNA, the CDR3 is TGTGCCAGCAGCGTAGGAGGGGGCGTTGGTAACACTGAAGCTTTCTTT. This sequence encodes CASSVGGGVGNTEAFF.

The chain is built from TRBV5-1 and TRBJ2-5, with 8 bases aligning to TRBD1. Germline assignment: CDR1 SGHRS and CDR2 YFSETQ. V shed 0 bases and J 5 bases; nucleotides not matched to a gene: 9. The CDR3 extends over 16 amino acids. The CDR3 DNA reads as TGCGCCAGCAGCTTGGACGCGACAGGGGAGGCGGAGACCCAGTACTTC. Its translation is CASSLDATGEAETQYF.

The V gene is TRBV6-1, the J gene TRBJ1-5; no definite D call. Germline assignment: CDR1 MNHNS and CDR2 SASEGT. The CDR3 sequence is 15 residues long. The V end lost 1 base, the J end lost 2 bases, and 9 bases lay between the germline ends. As DNA, the CDR3 is TGTGCCAGCAGTGAAGTGGGCATTGGCAATCAGCCCCAGCATTTT. This gives the protein CASSEVGIGNQPQHF.

The genes are TRBV27 and TRBJ1-2; D possibly corresponds to TRBD1 (5 bases). Germline CDR1 is MNHEY and CDR2 is SMNVEV (reference sequence). The CDR3 runs to 15 residues. V was clipped by 1 base and J by 4 bases, with 13 bases between them. In nucleotides, the CDR3 is TGTGCCAGCAGTTTATTGGCGGGACTGAGCTATGGCTACACCTTC. It translates to CASSLLAGLSYGYTF.

The rearrangement joins TRBV5-1 to TRBJ2-2; TRBD1 might be the D (7 bases). Germline CDR1 reads SGHRS; CDR2 reads YFSETQ. The V gene lost 4 bases and the J gene lost 0 bases, with 10 bases spanning the gap. The CDR3 contains 15 residues. The CDR3: CASSPRGANTGELFF. The CDR3 nucleotides read TGCGCCAGCAGCCCCAGGGGGGCGAACACCGGGGAGCTGTTTTTT.

The chain combines TRBV5-6 with TRBJ2-7, with 8 nucleotides matching TRBD1. The V and J ends lost 2 bases and 5 bases, in that order; junction bases with no gene match: 3. The CDR3 has 13 amino acids. Germline values: CDR1 SGHDT, CDR2 YYEEEE. CDR3 sequence: CASSFWTGNEQYF. The CDR3 DNA is TGTGCCAGCAGCTTTTGGACAGGGAACGAGCAGTACTTC.

V is TRBV30 and J is TRBJ2-7, with TRBD2 identical over 8 bases. Unmatched junction bases numbered 9, after V lost 5 bases and J lost 6 bases. CDR1 is GTSNPN and CDR2 is SVGIG in the germline V gene (reference sequence). This CDR3 is 13 amino acids long. For the CDR3, the DNA is TGTGCCTGGGGAACTAGCGGCAAGATCGAGCAGTACTTC. It translates to CAWGTSGKIEQYF.

CDR3 protein: CASSEALAAAYNEQFF. CDR3 nucleotide sequence: TGTGCCAGCAGTGAGGCCCTAGCGGCCGCCTACAATGAGCAGTTCTTC. This chain connects TRBV2 to TRBJ2-1; TRBD2 matches 7 bases. CDR3 length equals 16 residues. Germline trimming cut 3 bases from V and 2 bases from J; bases unmatched to any gene: 7. CDR1 and CDR2 (germline): SNHLY, FYNNEI.

This chain connects TRBV6-6 to TRBJ2-1, with 13 bases aligning to TRBD2. The V gene's germline CDR1 is MNHNY and CDR2 SVGAGI (reference sequence). The V and J ends lost 6 bases and 9 bases, in that order; junction bases with no gene match: 8. There are 15 residues in the CDR3. The chain's CDR3 is CASRLGLAGLGEQFF. The CDR3 DNA reads TGTGCCAGCAGACTGGGACTAGCGGGACTTGGTGAGCAGTTCTTC.

The rearrangement joins TRBV10-3 to TRBJ2-7; D is possibly TRBD2 (6 bases). The length of the CDR3 is 18 residues. Germline-derived CDR1 and CDR2 are ENHRY and SYGVKD. Trimming removed 3 bases at V and 0 bases at J, with 21 bases between. DNA of the CDR3: TGTGCCATCAGTGAAAGTATTGGAGGGGCAGGGTACTCCTACGAGCAGTACTTC. As protein: CAISESIGGAGYSYEQYF.

The chain couples TRBV27 to TRBJ2-7, with a weak D call TRBD1 (5 bases). Per germline, CDR1 MNHEY and CDR2 SMNVEV (reference sequence). The CDR3 is made up of 14 amino acids. Between the trimmed V and J ends, which lost 1 base and 0 bases, there was a span of 7 bases. CDR3 loop: CASSLFRDSYEQYF. The CDR3 coding sequence is TGTGCCAGCAGTTTATTCAGGGACTCCTACGAGCAGTACTTC.

The chain has TRBV30 and TRBJ2-3; maybe TRBD2 (6 bases). CDR1 is GTSNPN, CDR2 SVGIG, per germline (reference sequence). With 0 bases removed from V and 0 bases from J, the gap between germline ends came to 7 bases. CDR3 length equals 14 residues. CDR3 sequence reads: CAWSVSGSTDTQYF. DNA of the CDR3: TGTGCCTGGAGTGTAAGCGGGAGCACAGATACGCAGTATTTT.

The rearrangement links TRBV7-2 to TRBJ2-7; no firm D call. The germline gives CDR1 SGHTA, CDR2 FQGNSA. CDR3 size: 14 residues. Trimming cost V 5 bases and J 4 bases, with 15 bases left between them. The CDR3 region is CASSREDGVYEQYF. DNA of the CDR3: TGTGCCAGCAGCCGCGAAGATGGAGTATACGAGCAGTACTTC.

The chain couples TRBV20-1 to TRBJ1-1, with D unclear. The CDR3 runs 11 residues. Germline V CDR1 and CDR2: DFQATT, SNEGSKA (reference sequence). V was pared by 6 bases and J by 6 bases, with 11 bases between. Written as DNA, the CDR3 is TGCAGTGCCCCCCAGGTAGCTGAAGCTTTCTTT. As protein: CSAPQVAEAFF.

The chain employs TRBV27 and TRBJ1-5; D might be TRBD1 (6 bases). CDR1 is MNHEY and CDR2 is SMNVEV in the germline V gene (reference sequence). The CDR3 contains 16 residues. Trimming removed 2 bases from V and 2 bases from J, with 13 bases in between. The CDR3, as DNA: TGTGCCAGCAGTTTAGAGGGGGTAAGCGGCAATCAGCCCCAGCATTTT. Translated, it gives CASSLEGVSGNQPQHF.

The rearrangement uses TRBV6-1 and TRBJ2-1; D not certain. V lost 7 bases and J 7 bases, leaving 20 bases between the germline ends. The CDR3 has 15 amino acids. Germline loops: CDR1 MNHNS, CDR2 SASEGT. CDR3 DNA sequence: TGTGCCAGCATCCGAGCCGCTACCCTTAATAATGAGCAGTTCTTC. This codes for CASIRAATLNNEQFF.

This clone came up once. The rearrangement joins TRBV9 to TRBJ2-3, with D perhaps matching TRBD2 (6 bases). Between the trimmed V and J ends, which lost 3 bases and 3 bases, there was a span of 17 bases. Germline loops: CDR1 SGDLS, CDR2 YYNGEE. CDR3 length: 16 amino acids. This CDR3 is CASSGRTSGRTDTQYF. The CDR3 bases are TGTGCCAGCAGCGGGAGAACCTCGGGGAGGACAGATACGCAGTATTTT. Variable domain in full (rest from reference TRBV9 and TRBJ2-3): DSGVTQTPKHLITATGQRVTLRCSPRSGDLSVYWYQQSLDQGLQFLIQYYNGEERAKGNILERFSAQQFPDLHSELNLSSLELGDSALYFCASSGRTSGRTDTQYFGPGTRLTVL.

This clone is a singleton in its sample. The gene calls are TRBV11-2 and TRBJ1-2, with D possibly being TRBD1 (6 bases). The CDR3 consists of 16 residues. Germline assignment: CDR1 SGHAT and CDR2 FQNNGV. V lost 1 base, J lost 6 bases, and 18 bases lay in between. The CDR3 here is CASSLGPRGSMDGYTF. DNA of the CDR3: TGTGCCAGCAGCTTAGGCCCCAGGGGCAGCATGGATGGCTACACCTTC.